This TCR beta chain was captured by sequencing in a study of T cell responses to AZD1222 COVID-19 vaccine. Study results and caveats: Increases in Spike-specific TCR breadth and depth were seen after two AZD1222 doses. No repertoire was sampled before or during the peak T cell response, only after it. The number of AZD1222 recipients seropositive at baseline was only five to seven.

A word on this clone: Its specificity is not known.

TCRdb's copy holds only in-frame clones and misses some; the assay was immunoSEQ multiplex PCR. The profile shows roughly 80,000 clones, 88% of them singletons. Germline CDR1 is LGHDT and CDR2 is YNNKEL (reference sequence). CDR3 length equals 15 residues. With 0 bases removed from V and 3 bases from J, the gap between germline ends came to 11 bases. The specimen comprised peripheral blood, sampled on day 0 of MenACWY control vaccination. The TCR comes from an adult in good health. This chain joins TRBV3-1 (or the pseudogene TRBV3-2) and TRBJ1-2; D gene uncertain. The DNA of the CDR3 is TGTGCCAGCAGCCAAGATCACACAGCCTACTATGGCTACACCTTC. It yields the protein CASSQDHTAYYGYTF.